This TCR beta chain was sequenced for a study of T-cell memory formation after mild COVID-19. The germline V gene has CDR1 ENHRY and CDR2 SYGVKD. CDR3 length equals 12 residues. Trimming left V 10 bases short and J 4 bases short, with 11 bases between. This clonotype was recorded a few times. Amplification by 5'RACE using constant-segment primers produced TCR alpha and TCR beta cDNA libraries that carried sample barcodes and UMIs. One entry per CDR3 protein results from TCRdb running MiXCR on the 5' RACE reads. This sample has roughly 580,000 distinct CDR3 sequences; 15% to 20% occur once, and the top ten carry approximately 12%.

This TCR derives from an adult woman who had mild COVID-19 (a few samples of this study predate the infection). Cell type and time point are not known. Sequencing was performed on PBMCs or a T cell subset sorted from them (not recorded which). The rearrangement joins TRBV10-3 to TRBJ1-5; no clear D. CDR3 sequence: CASGHLNQPQHF. CDR3 nucleotide sequence: TGTGCCAGCGGGCATCTAAATCAGCCCCAGCATTTT.